The TCR beta chain described here comes from a study of shared clonotypes between healthy human individuals. Study findings and constraints: Despite large depth, rarefaction showed incomplete sorted-subset sequencing.

Generated by immunoSEQ multiplex PCR, the TCRdb table keeps only in-frame clones and is missing some. Among about 2.4 million clones listed, around nine tenths were seen once. Comments on this clone: The antigen remains undetermined.

Germline V gives CDR1 LNHDA, CDR2 SQIVND (reference sequence). Trimming pared 4 bases from V and 4 bases from J, leaving 13 bases between. The CDR3 covers 14 residues. Healthy HIV-negative adults without recent acute infections or vaccinations served as donors. Every donor, a Caucasian adult, lived in Nashville, Tennessee. The source is a man aged 18 to 30 in good health. This chain connects TRBV19 to TRBJ1-2, with D perhaps matching TRBD1 (5 bases). The sequencing sample was made of naive CD4+ T cells sorted from blood. Stated subset: CD45RA+ positively selected. The CDR3 DNA sequence: TGTGCCAGTAGTAAGGAGACAGTTGTCTATGGCTACACCTTC. Translated, it gives CASSKETVVYGYTF.